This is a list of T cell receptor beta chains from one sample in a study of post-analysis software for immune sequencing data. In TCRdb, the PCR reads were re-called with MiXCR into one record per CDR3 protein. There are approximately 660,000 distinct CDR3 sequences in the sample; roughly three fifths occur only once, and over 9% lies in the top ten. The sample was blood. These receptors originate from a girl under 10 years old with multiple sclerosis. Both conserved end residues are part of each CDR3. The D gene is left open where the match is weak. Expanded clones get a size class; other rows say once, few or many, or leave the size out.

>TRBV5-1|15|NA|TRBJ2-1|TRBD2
TGCGCCAGCAGCTTGGGGATAGCGGGAGCCGATGAGCAGTTCTTC
CASSLGIAGADEQFF
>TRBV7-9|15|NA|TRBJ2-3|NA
TGTGCCAGCACCTTAATTGGCTCTAGCACAGATACGCAGTATTTT
CASTLIGSSTDTQYF
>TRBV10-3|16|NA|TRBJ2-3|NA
TGTGCCATCGCCCCCGGTCAGCGAATAGACACAGATACGCAGTATTTT
CAIAPGQRIDTDTQYF
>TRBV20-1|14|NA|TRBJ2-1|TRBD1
TGCAGTGTTCCTTCGGGGACAGGGGGCAATGAGCAGTTCTTC
CSVPSGTGGNEQFF
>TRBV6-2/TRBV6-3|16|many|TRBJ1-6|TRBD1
TGTGCCAGCAGACGTTCGGACAGGATTTATAATTCACCCCTCCACTTT
CASRRSDRIYNSPLHF
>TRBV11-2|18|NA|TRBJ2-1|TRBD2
TGTGCCAGCAGCTCGTTCTATGGCGGGAGGACCCGGGAGAGTGAGCAGTTCTTC
CASSSFYGGRTRESEQFF
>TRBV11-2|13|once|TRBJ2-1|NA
TGTGCCAGCAGCTTACGACTATTACATGAGCAGTTCTTC
CASSLRLLHEQFF
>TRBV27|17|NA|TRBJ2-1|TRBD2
TGTGCCAGCAGTTTATCGGCACTAGCGGGGGGGCCGACTGAGCAGTTCTTC
CASSLSALAGGPTEQFF
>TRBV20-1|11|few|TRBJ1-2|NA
TGCAGTGCTTTGAGAGGGGATGGCTACACCTTC
CSALRGDGYTF
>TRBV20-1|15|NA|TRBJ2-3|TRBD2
TGCAGTGCTAGAGATCGGCTAGCGGGCCCAGATACGCAGTATTTT
CSARDRLAGPDTQYF
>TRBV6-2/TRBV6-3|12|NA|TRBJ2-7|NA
TGTGCCAGCAGGGCCGGGAACTACGAGCAGTACTTC
CASRAGNYEQYF
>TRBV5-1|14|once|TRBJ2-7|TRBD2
TGCGCCAGCAGCTTGAACGGCGGGGGCTACGAGCAGTACTTC
CASSLNGGGYEQYF
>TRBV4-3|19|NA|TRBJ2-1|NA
TGCGCCAGCAGCCAAGATTCCGCCGTGTCCCCTCGGGAGTACAATGAGCAGTTCTTC
CASSQDSAVSPREYNEQFF
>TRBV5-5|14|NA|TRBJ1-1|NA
TGTGCCAGCAGCTTGGGTTCGGGAGACACTGAAGCTTTCTTT
CASSLGSGDTEAFF
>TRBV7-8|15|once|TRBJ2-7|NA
TGTGCCAGCAGCGCACACCGGACTAATCCCTACGAGCAGTACTTC
CASSAHRTNPYEQYF
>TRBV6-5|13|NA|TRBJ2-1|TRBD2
TGTGCCAGCGGTAGCGGGGTGACCAATGAGCAGTTCTTC
CASGSGVTNEQFF
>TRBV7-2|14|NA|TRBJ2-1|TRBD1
TGTGCCAGCAGCCACCCGGACAGGAACAATGAGCAGTTCTTC
CASSHPDRNNEQFF
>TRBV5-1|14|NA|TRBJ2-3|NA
TGCGCCAGCAGCTTGGGGGCAGGTCCAGATACGCAGTATTTT
CASSLGAGPDTQYF
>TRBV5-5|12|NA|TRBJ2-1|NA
TGTGCCAGCACCCCCGGGCGTAATGAGCAGTTCTTC
CASTPGRNEQFF
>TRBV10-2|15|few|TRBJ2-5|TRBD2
TGCGCCAGCAGTGAGGGGGATGGACTAGCGTGGACCCAGTACTTC
CASSEGDGLAWTQYF
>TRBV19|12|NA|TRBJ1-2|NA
TGTGCCAGTAGCGGGACCGCAGAAGGCTACACCTTC
CASSGTAEGYTF
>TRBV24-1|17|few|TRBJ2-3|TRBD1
TGTGCCACCAGTGACCCAGGACAGGGATCTAGCACAGATACGCAGTATTTT
CATSDPGQGSSTDTQYF
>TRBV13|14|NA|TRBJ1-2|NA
TGTGCCAGCAGCTTGAGACAGTCTTTCTATGGCTACACCTTC
CASSLRQSFYGYTF
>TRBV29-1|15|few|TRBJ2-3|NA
TGCAGCGCCACAGGGCCAGGGAAGGGCACAGATACGCAGTATTTT
CSATGPGKGTDTQYF
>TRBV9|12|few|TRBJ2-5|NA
TGTGCCAGCAGCCCCTTCGGGGAGACCCAGTACTTC
CASSPFGETQYF
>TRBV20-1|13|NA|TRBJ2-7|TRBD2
TGCAGTGCGCGTAGCGGGAGTAAGGGCGAGCAGTACTTC
CSARSGSKGEQYF
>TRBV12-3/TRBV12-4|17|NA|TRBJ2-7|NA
TGTGCCAGCAGTAGAAAACAGGCTTGGAGCACTTCCTACGAGCAGTACTTC
CASSRKQAWSTSYEQYF
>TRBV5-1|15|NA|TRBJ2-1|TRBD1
TGCGCCAGCAGCTTACCGGGACAGACTTACAATGAGCAGTTCTTC
CASSLPGQTYNEQFF
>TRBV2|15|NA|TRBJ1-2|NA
TGTGCCAGCAGTCCCAGCAGGTTTGATCTGTATGGCTACACCTTC
CASSPSRFDLYGYTF
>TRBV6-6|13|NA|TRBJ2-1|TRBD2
TGTGCCAGCAGTCAGGGACTAGCTAATGAGCAGTTCTTC
CASSQGLANEQFF
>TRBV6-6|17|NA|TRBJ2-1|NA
TGTACCAGCACCAGGGGAAATTCCCCGAGTTCCAGCAATGAGCAGTTCTTC
CTSTRGNSPSSSNEQFF
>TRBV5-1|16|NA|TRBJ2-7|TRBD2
TGCGCCAGCAGCTTGGTCGCTAGCGGGAGGGTAGGCGAGCAGTACTTC
CASSLVASGRVGEQYF
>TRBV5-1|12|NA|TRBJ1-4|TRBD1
TGCGCCAGCAGCCTGGACAGGGATCGACTGTTTTTT
CASSLDRDRLFF
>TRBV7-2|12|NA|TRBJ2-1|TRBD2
TGTGCCAGCAGCCTAGCGGAAGGCTTACAGTTCTTC
CASSLAEGLQFF
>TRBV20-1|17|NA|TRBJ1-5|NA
TGCAGTGCTTCCTCCGGGACCCAAGATGGTAGCAATCAGCCCCAGCATTTT
CSASSGTQDGSNQPQHF
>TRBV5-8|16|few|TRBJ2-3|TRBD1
TGTGCCAGCAGCGGAAGACAGGGCTCCGTACCAGATACGCAGTATTTT
CASSGRQGSVPDTQYF
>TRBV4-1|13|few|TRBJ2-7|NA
TGCGCCAGCAGCCCCCGGTTGAACTACGAGCAGTACTTC
CASSPRLNYEQYF
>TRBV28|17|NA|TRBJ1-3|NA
TGTGCCAGCAGTTTCCATGCACCCGACAGAGCCGGAAACACCATATATTTT
CASSFHAPDRAGNTIYF
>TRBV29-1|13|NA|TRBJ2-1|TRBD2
TGCAGCGTTGATGGGCGGTGGGAGGGTGAGCAGTTCTTC
CSVDGRWEGEQFF
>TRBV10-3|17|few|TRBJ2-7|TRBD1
TGTGCCATCAGTGCAGCATCGGGGACAGGGAGCCCTAACGAGCAGTACTTC
CAISAASGTGSPNEQYF
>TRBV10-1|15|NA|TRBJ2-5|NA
TGCGCCAGCAGTGATAGCAGGGGAGCCCAAGAGACCCAGTACTTC
CASSDSRGAQETQYF
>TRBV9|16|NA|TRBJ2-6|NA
TGTGCCGGCAGCACCTTCGACAGTTCTGGGGCCAACGTCCTGACTTTC
CAGSTFDSSGANVLTF
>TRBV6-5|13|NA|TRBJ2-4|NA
TGTGCCAGCAGCCAAGACCTGGGAAACATTCAGTACTTC
CASSQDLGNIQYF
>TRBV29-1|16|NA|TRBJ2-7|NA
TGCAGCGTCTTTCAAGGTGGGGGGAAAAGCTCCTACGAGCAGTACTTC
CSVFQGGGKSSYEQYF
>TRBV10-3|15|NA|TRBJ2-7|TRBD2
TGTGCCATCAGTGTTAGACTAGCGGGCTCCTACGAGCAGTACTTC
CAISVRLAGSYEQYF
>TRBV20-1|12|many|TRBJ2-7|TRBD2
TGCAGTGCCAGTAGCGGGGGCTACGAGCAGTACTTC
CSASSGGYEQYF